This TCR beta chain was sequenced in a study of Ad26.COV2.S vaccination and SARS-CoV-2 variants listed by TCRdb under 2021. Context from the whole study: Donors in the vaccine arm were drawn from COV1001, a phase I-IIa trial of Ad26.COV2.S in healthy adults that was multicentre, randomized, double-blind and placebo-controlled. Dosing of Ad26.COV2.S was intramuscular, at either 5x10^10 or 1x10^11 viral particles, delivered as one shot or as two shots spaced 56 days apart. The specificity and breadth of SARS-CoV-2-reactive T cell receptors after Ad26.COV2.S vaccination were assessed by TCRbeta repertoire sequencing. The TCR-sequenced set comprised approximately 32 samples: 19 Ad26.COV2.S vaccine recipients, 5 placebo recipients and 8 SARS-CoV-2 convalescent individuals. Participants in the trial were split at random into five groups of five each, receiving low-dose or high-dose Ad26.COV2.S once or twice, or else placebo on both occasions. Investigators remained blinded to trial group allocation during experiments and outcome assessment. Here is what the overall study found, with its caveats: The study lacked the statistical power to compare responses across vaccine doses or regimens. After vaccination, spike-specific CD8+ and CD4+ T cell responses were reported to show substantial breadth. According to the authors, total T cell responses may have been underestimated by the TCR breadth and depth analyses. Non-spike TCR breadth was comparable between vaccine and placebo recipients, consistent with the vaccine containing only spike. Spike-specific TCR breadth was higher in Ad26.COV2.S recipients than in placebo recipients (P = 0.0014).

The germline V gene encodes CDR1 SNHLY and CDR2 FYNNEI. The trim is 7 bases for V and 7 bases for J, with a gap of 7 bases between the germline ends. The CDR3 covers 10 residues, taking in both the cysteine and the phenylalanine. Of the read, only the CDR3 DNA is kept; its 30 bases are in frame from base 1. The label giving this sample's treatment or condition can be read as: some 20 received Ad26.COV2.S at low or high dose, single or two shots; roughly 5 received placebo; per-sample allocation not given. Repertoires of vaccine and placebo recipients were sequenced from samples collected on day 63 after the first injection. In Cohort 1b, about 25 adults aged 18-55 years were enrolled at a single site in Boston, USA, between 29 July and 7 August 2020. Ad26.COV2.S was a replication-incompetent adenovirus type 26 vector expressing a prefusion-stabilized SARS-CoV-2 spike protein from the original Wuhan strain.

The immunoSEQ Assay was the method used to sequence TCRbeta CDR3 regions. After extraction, genomic DNA underwent amplification by bias-controlled multiplex PCR, followed by high-throughput sequencing. For the original study's pipeline: To quantify the absolute abundance of every unique TCRbeta CDR3 region, sequences were collapsed and filtered. T cell fraction was estimated by normalizing TCRbeta template counts to usable DNA, which was measured by amplifying reference genes present in all nucleated cells. Repertoire TCRs were annotated as SARS-CoV-2-specific when V gene, CDR3 amino acid sequence and J gene were exactly matched to a known reactive TCR set. The reference SARS-CoV-2 TCR set was derived from MIRA and filtered for enrichment in COVID-19-positive ImmuneCODE repertoires, a step that removed public or cross-reactive TCRs. Using the MIRA antigens, annotated TCRs were further analysed by specific ORF or by position within an ORF. Depth was the summed frequency of annotated unique rearrangements, while breadth was defined as annotated unique rearrangements over total unique productive rearrangements. Two-sided Wilcoxon rank-sum tests were used to compare TCR breadth between groups. TCRdb stores this immuneACCESS table with in-frame sequences only. Part of the clones is absent; in the studies checked, under half of the shortfall reflects unresolved V genes, and no reason is known for the rest. V, J and clone size are taken as reported in that table, and D and trimming were inferred from the DNA itself. The sample table shows about 480,000 clones, and roughly 89% are seen once. Clones ranked in the top ten supply roughly 13% of the sample.

This clone has just a few counts. Its cognate antigen has yet to be identified. The input lacks base qualities; no much larger clone sits a single base away. The chain is encoded by TRBV2 joined to TRBJ1-1; no D gene can be assigned with confidence. The receptor's source is a person aged 18 to 59 who received the Ad26.COV2.S COVID-19 vaccine or a placebo. The sample here was peripheral blood, taken in a trial of Ad26.COV2.S vaccine versus placebo. The CDR3 region has the sequence CASIANEAFF. The DNA is TGTGCCAGCATTGCCAATGAAGCTTTCTTT.